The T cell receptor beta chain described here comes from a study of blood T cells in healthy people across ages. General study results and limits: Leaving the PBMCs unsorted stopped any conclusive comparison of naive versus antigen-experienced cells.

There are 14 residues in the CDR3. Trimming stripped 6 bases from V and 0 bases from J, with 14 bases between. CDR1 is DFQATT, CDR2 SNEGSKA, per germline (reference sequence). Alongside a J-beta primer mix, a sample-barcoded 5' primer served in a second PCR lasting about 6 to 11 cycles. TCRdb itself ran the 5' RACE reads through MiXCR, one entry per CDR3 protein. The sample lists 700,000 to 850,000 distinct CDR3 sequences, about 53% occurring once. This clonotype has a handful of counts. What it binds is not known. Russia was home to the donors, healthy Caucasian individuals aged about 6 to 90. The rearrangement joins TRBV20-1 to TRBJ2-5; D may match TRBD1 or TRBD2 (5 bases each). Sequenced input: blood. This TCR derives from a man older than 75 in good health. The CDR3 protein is CSAGSGQYQETQYF. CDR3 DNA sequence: TGCAGTGCAGGGTCGGGGCAGTACCAAGAGACCCAGTACTTC.